This T cell receptor (beta chain) was sequenced in a study of control samples from healthy donors and cancer patients. Produced via immunoSEQ multiplex PCR; TCRdb's table is partial and in-frame only. Of 90,000 to 150,000 clones listed, about 91% are singletons. Germline V gene lookup returns CDR1 ENHRY and CDR2 SYGVKD. Trimming shortened V by 6 bases and J by 5 bases, and 10 bases separated the two germline ends. The CDR3 runs to 12 residues. The sequenced material came from blood. The chain links TRBV10-3 to TRBJ1-2, with no clear D. The sequence came from a man aged 40-49 years in good health. The CDR3 spells CAISRDLYGYTF. In nucleotides, the CDR3 is TGTGCCATCAGCCGGGATTTATATGGCTACACCTTC.